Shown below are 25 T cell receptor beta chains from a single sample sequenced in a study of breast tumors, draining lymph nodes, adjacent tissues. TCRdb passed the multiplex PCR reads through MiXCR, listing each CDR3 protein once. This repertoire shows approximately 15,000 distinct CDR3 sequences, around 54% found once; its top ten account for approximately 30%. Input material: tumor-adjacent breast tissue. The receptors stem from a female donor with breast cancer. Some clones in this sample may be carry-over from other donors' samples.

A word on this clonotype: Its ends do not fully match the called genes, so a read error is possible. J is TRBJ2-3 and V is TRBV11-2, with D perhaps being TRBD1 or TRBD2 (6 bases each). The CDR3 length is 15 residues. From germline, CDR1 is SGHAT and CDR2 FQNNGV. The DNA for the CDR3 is TGTACCAGCAGCTTAGGTCTGGGGGGCACAGACACGCAGTATTTT. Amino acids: CTSSLGLGGTDTQYF.

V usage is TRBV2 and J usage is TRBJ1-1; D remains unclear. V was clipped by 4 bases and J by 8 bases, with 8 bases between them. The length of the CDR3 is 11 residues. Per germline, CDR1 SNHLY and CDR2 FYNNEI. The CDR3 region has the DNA TGTGCCAGCAGTGTTGGGTCCGAAGCTTTCTTT. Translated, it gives CASSVGSEAFF. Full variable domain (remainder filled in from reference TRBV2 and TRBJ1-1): EPEVTQTPSHQVTQMGQEVILRCVPISNHLYFYWYRQILGQKVEFLVSFYNNEISEKSEIFDDQFSVERPDGSNFTLKIRSTKLEDSAMYFCASSVGSEAFFGQGTRLTVV.

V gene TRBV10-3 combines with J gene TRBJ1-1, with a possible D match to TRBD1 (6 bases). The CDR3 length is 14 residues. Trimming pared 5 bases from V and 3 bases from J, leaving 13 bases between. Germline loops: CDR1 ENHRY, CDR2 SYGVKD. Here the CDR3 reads CAISTSKGDTEAFF. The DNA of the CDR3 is TGTGCCATCAGTACCTCAAAGGGGGACACTGAAGCTTTCTTT.

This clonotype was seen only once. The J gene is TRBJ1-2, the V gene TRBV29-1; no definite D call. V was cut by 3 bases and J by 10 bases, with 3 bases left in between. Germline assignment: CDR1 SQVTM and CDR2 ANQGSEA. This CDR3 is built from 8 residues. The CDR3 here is CSVDVYTF. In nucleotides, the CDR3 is TGCAGCGTTGACGTCTACACCTTC.

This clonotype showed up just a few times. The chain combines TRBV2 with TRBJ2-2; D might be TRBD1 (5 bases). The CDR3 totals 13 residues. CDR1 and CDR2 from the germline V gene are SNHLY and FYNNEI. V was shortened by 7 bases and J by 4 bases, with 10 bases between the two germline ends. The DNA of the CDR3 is TGTGCCAGCACCCTTGACAGCACCGGGGAGCTGTTTTTT. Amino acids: CASTLDSTGELFF.

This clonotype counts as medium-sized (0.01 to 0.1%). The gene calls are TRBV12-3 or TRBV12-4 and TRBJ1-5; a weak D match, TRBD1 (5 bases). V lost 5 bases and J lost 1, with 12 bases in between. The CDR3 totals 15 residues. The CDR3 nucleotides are TGTGCCAGCAGTCCCTGGGGGGTCAGCAATCAGCCCCAGCATTTT. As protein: CASSPWGVSNQPQHF.

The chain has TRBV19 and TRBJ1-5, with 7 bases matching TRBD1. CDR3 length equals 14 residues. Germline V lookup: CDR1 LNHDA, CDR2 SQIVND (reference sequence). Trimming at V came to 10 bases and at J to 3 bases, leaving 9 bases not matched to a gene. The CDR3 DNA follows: TGTGCCACGAACGTAGGACAGGCCAATCAGCCCCAGCATTTT. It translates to CATNVGQANQPQHF.

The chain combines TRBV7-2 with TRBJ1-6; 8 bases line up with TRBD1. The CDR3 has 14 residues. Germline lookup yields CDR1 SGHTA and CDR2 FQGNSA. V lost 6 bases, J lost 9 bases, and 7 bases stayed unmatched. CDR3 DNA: TGTGCCAGCAGTCCAGGGGGCCGGGTTTCACCCCTCCACTTT. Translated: CASSPGGRVSPLHF.

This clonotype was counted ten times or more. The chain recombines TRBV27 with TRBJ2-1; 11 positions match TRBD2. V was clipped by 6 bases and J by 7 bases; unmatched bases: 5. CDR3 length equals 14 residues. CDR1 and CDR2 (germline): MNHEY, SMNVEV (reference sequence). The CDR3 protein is CASRTSGSTNEQFF. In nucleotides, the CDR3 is TGTGCCAGCAGAACTAGCGGGAGTACAAATGAGCAGTTCTTC.

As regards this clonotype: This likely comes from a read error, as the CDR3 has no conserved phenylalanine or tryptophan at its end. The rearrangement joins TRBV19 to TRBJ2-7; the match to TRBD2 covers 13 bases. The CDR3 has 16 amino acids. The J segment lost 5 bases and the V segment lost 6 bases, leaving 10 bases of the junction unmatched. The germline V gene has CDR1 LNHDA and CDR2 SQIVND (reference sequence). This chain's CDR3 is CASSPAAGTSGNEQYS. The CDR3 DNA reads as TGTGCCAGTAGCCCCGCAGCGGGGACTAGCGGGAACGAGCAGTACTCC.

The CDR3 here is CGTSDAYEQYF. CDR3 DNA: TGCGGGACTAGTGACGCCTACGAGCAGTACTTC. The chain combines TRBV20-1 with TRBJ2-7; 8 positions agree with TRBD2. The CDR3 sequence is 11 residues long. Looked up from germline, CDR1 is DFQATT and CDR2 is SNEGSKA (reference sequence).

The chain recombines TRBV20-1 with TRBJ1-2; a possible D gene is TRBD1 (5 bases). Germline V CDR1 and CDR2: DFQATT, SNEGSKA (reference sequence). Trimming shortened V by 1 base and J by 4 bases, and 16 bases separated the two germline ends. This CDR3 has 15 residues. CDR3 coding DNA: TGCAGTGCTAGAGTTCTAGCGGGAGGGACCTATGGCTACACCTTC. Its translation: CSARVLAGGTYGYTF.

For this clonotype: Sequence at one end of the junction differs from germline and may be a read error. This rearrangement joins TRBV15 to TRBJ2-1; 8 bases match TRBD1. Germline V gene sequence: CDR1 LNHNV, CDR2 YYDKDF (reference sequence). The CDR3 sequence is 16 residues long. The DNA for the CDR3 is TGTACCACCAGCTCCAGGCAGGGGGCCCTCTACAATGAGCAGTTCTTC. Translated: CTTSSRQGALYNEQFF.

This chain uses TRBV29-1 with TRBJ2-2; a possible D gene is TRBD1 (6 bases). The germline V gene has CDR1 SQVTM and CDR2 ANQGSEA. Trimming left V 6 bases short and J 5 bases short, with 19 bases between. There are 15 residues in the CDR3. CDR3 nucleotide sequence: TGCAGCGTCTCCGGGACACCCAAAGGGACCGGGGAGCTGTTTTTT. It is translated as CSVSGTPKGTGELFF.

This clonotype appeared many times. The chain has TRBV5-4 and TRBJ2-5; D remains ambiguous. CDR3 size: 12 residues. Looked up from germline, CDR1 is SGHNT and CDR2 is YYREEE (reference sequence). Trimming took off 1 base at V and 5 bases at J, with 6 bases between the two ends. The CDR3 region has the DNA TGTGCCAGCAGCTTGCCAAGGGAGACCCAGTACTTC. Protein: CASSLPRETQYF. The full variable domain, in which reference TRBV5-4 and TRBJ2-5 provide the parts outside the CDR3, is ETGVTQSPTHLIKTRGQQVTLRCSSQSGHNTVSWYQQALGQGPQFIFQYYREEENGRGNFPPRFSGLQFPNYSSELNVNALELDDSALYLCASSLPRETQYFGPGTRLLVL.

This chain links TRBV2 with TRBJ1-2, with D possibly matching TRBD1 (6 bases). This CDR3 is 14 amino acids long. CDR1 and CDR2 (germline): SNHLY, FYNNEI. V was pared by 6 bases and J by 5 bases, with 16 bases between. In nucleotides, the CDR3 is TGTGCCAGCAGCCGGGACACGCTCGGATATGGCTACACCTTC. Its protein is CASSRDTLGYGYTF.

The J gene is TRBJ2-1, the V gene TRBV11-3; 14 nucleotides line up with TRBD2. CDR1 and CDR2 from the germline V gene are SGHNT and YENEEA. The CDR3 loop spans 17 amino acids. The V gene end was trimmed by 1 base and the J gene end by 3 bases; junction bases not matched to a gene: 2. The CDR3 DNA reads TGTGCCAGCAGCTTAGGACTAGCGGGAGGGATCTACAATGAGCAGTTCTTC. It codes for CASSLGLAGGIYNEQFF.

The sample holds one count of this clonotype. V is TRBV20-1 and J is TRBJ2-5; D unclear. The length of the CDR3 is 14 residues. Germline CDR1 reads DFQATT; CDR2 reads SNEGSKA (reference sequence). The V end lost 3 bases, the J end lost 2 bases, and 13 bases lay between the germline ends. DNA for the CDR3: TGCAGTGCTAGGGGCTTCGCGCGGCAAGAGACCCAGTACTTC. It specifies CSARGFARQETQYF.

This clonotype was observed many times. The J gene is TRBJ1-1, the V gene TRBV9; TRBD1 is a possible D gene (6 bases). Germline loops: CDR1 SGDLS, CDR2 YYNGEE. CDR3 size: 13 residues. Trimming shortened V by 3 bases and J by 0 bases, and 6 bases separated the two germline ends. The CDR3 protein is CASSDRVNTEAFF. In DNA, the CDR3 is TGTGCCAGCAGCGACAGGGTGAACACTGAAGCTTTCTTT.

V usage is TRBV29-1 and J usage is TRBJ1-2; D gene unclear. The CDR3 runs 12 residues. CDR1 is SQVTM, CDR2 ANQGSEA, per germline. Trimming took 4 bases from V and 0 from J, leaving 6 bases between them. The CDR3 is CSVGAANYGYTF. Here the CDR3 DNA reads TGCAGCGTTGGTGCAGCTAACTATGGCTACACCTTC.

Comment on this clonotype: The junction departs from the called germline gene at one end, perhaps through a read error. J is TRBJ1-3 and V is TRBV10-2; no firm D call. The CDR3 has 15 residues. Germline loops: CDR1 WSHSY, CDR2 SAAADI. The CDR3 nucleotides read TGTGCCAGCAGCCGTACGGGAGGGATTGGAAACACCATATATTTT. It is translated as CASSRTGGIGNTIYF.

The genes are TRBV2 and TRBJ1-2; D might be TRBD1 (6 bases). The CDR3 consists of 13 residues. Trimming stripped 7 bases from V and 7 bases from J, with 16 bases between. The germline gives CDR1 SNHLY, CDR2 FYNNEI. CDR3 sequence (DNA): TGTGCCAGCACTACAGGGACATACGGTGGCTACACCTTC. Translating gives CASTTGTYGGYTF.

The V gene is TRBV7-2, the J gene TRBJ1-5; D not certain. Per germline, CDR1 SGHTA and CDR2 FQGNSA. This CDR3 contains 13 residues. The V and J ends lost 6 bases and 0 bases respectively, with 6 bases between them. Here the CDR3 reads CASSQDSNQPQHF. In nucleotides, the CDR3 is TGTGCCAGCAGTCAAGATAGCAATCAGCCCCAGCATTTT.

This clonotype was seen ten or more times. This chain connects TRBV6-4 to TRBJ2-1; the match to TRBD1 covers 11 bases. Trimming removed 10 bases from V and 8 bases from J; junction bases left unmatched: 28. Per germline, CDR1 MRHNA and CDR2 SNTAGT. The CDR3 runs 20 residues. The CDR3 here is CATSRPGQGARNPTIDEQFF. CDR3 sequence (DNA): TGTGCCACCTCGCGCCCAGGACAGGGGGCGCGGAACCCAACAATTGATGAGCAGTTCTTC.

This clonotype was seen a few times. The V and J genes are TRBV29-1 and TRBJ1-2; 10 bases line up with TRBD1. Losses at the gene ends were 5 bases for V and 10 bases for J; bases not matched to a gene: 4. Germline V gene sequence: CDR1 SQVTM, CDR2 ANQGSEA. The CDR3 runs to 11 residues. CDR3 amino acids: CSVYGTGDYTF. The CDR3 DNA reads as TGCAGCGTTTACGGGACAGGGGACTACACCTTC.